This T cell receptor beta chain emerged from a study of OX40 agonist ivuxolimab in advanced cancers. Whole-study context: Administration of intravenous ivuxolimab to patients occurred every 2 weeks at 0.01 to 10 mg/kg. Patients were under 90% male with ages about 23 to 90, mean about 65.

The trim removed 1 base at V and 3 bases at J, leaving 10 bases unmatched. Germline CDR1 is SGHVS and CDR2 is FQNEAQ. The CDR3 loop spans 19 amino acids. With regard to this clone: Its antigen is not known.

Study-wide results and limits: There were also nonresponders showing low normalized T-cell clonal expansion. Partial responders at 0.1-3.0 mg/kg had among the lowest clonal expansion.

Assay used: immunoSEQ multiplex PCR; TCRdb lists only in-frame clones, some missing. The sample records under 25,000 clones, approximately 71% being singletons. This receptor was taken from an adult with an advanced solid tumor such as melanoma, head and neck, liver or kidney cancer. V is TRBV7-8 and J is TRBJ2-3, with 13 bases fitting TRBD2. The specimen was CD4+ or CD8+ T cells sorted from blood, collected in a trial of the OX40 agonist ivuxolimab. The CDR3 loop reads CASSLDPGLAGERTDTQYF. The CDR3 nucleotides read TGTGCCAGCAGCTTAGACCCCGGACTAGCGGGAGAGAGGACAGATACGCAGTATTTT.